A selection of T cell receptor beta chains follows, all from one sample in a study of blood T cell repertoires in COVID-19. Only in-frame clones appear in the TCRdb table, and some are missing; sequencing was by immunoSEQ multiplex PCR. The data contain 250,000 or so clones, 88% of them singletons. The sample was peripheral blood. All receptors come from a woman between 40 and 55 years old who had recovered from COVID-19. Both conserved end residues are part of each CDR3. D genes are given only for firm matches. Only part of the rows carry a size: once, few, many, or a class if the clone is expanded.

j_gene: TRBJ2-5; v_gene: TRBV5-1; d_gene: TRBD2; abundance: NA; CDR3nt: TGCGCCAGCAGCTTGGGGGGCACTAGCGGGCAAGAGACCCAGTACTTC; CDR3aa: CASSLGGTSGQETQYF
j_gene: TRBJ2-7; v_gene: TRBV27; d_gene: TRBD2; abundance: NA; CDR3nt: TGTGCCAGCAGTTCTCCGGGACTAGCGGGAGGGTCCTACGAGCAGTACTTC; CDR3aa: CASSSPGLAGGSYEQYF
j_gene: TRBJ1-2; v_gene: TRBV24-1; d_gene: NA; abundance: NA; CDR3nt: TGTGCCACCAGTGGCCCAGCGGCTAGCTATGGCTACACCTTC; CDR3aa: CATSGPAASYGYTF
j_gene: TRBJ2-3; v_gene: TRBV7-2; d_gene: NA; abundance: once; CDR3nt: TGTGCCAGCAGCCCCCACCGGACAATAGATACGCAGTATTTT; CDR3aa: CASSPHRTIDTQYF
j_gene: TRBJ2-1; v_gene: TRBV3-1/TRBV3-2; d_gene: TRBD1; abundance: NA; CDR3nt: TGTGCCAGCAGCCAAGATGCCCCCCCCAGGGGGCGCTTCCATGAGCAGTTCTTC; CDR3aa: CASSQDAPPRGRFHEQFF
j_gene: TRBJ2-1; v_gene: TRBV6-4; d_gene: NA; abundance: once; CDR3nt: TGTGCCAGCAGTGACTCAACAAGTCCCAGCTCCTACAATGAGCAGTTCTTC; CDR3aa: CASSDSTSPSSYNEQFF
j_gene: TRBJ1-1; v_gene: TRBV30; d_gene: NA; abundance: few; CDR3nt: TGTGCCTGGACCACCGGCCTCCCCGGGGGCACTGAAGCTTTCTTT; CDR3aa: CAWTTGLPGGTEAFF
j_gene: TRBJ2-1; v_gene: TRBV10-3; d_gene: TRBD1; abundance: once; CDR3nt: TGTGCCATCAGCCTGGGACAGGATGAGCAGTTCTTC; CDR3aa: CAISLGQDEQFF
j_gene: TRBJ1-4; v_gene: TRBV9; d_gene: NA; abundance: NA; CDR3nt: TGTGCCAGCAGCGTAGGGGCGGGAGCTTACGAAAAACTGTTTTTT; CDR3aa: CASSVGAGAYEKLFF
j_gene: TRBJ2-5; v_gene: TRBV11-2; d_gene: NA; abundance: NA; CDR3nt: TGTGCCAGCAGCTTAGAGGCGGGATTCCAAGAGACCCAGTACTTC; CDR3aa: CASSLEAGFQETQYF
j_gene: TRBJ1-1; v_gene: TRBV11-3; d_gene: NA; abundance: NA; CDR3nt: TGTGCCAGCAGCTTAGGGGGGCGCGGGGGCACTGAAGCTTTCTTT; CDR3aa: CASSLGGRGGTEAFF
j_gene: TRBJ2-5; v_gene: TRBV19; d_gene: NA; abundance: once; CDR3nt: TGTGCCAGTAGCCGACGGTCGACTAAGAACCAAGAGACCCAGTACTTC; CDR3aa: CASSRRSTKNQETQYF
j_gene: TRBJ1-3; v_gene: TRBV18; d_gene: NA; abundance: NA; CDR3nt: TGTGCCAGCTCACCACCGGCGGGGGGGTTGACTGGAAACACCATATATTTT; CDR3aa: CASSPPAGGLTGNTIYF
j_gene: TRBJ1-5; v_gene: TRBV6-5; d_gene: NA; abundance: once; CDR3nt: TGTGCCAGCAGCCCAGGGGTTGAGCAGCCCCAGCATTTT; CDR3aa: CASSPGVEQPQHF
j_gene: TRBJ1-1; v_gene: TRBV29-1; d_gene: TRBD1; abundance: NA; CDR3nt: TGCAGCGTTGAAGGGCAGGGGGCCACTGAAGCTTTCTTT; CDR3aa: CSVEGQGATEAFF
j_gene: TRBJ1-5; v_gene: TRBV6-6; d_gene: TRBD1; abundance: NA; CDR3nt: TGTGCCAGCACGGGGACAGGGGGGTCTCCCCAGCATTTT; CDR3aa: CASTGTGGSPQHF
j_gene: TRBJ1-1; v_gene: TRBV9; d_gene: NA; abundance: NA; CDR3nt: TGTGCCAGCAGCGTAGAACCCAGTAACACTGAAGCTTTCTTT; CDR3aa: CASSVEPSNTEAFF
j_gene: TRBJ2-1; v_gene: TRBV7-2; d_gene: NA; abundance: NA; CDR3nt: TGTGCCAGCAGCCCCGAGTTCGGGTCCCAAATCCGGCAGTTCTTC; CDR3aa: CASSPEFGSQIRQFF
j_gene: TRBJ2-7; v_gene: TRBV7-9; d_gene: TRBD2; abundance: NA; CDR3nt: TGTGCCAGCAGCTTTGGGTTGTTAGCGGGAGAGAAGTACGAGCAGTACTTC; CDR3aa: CASSFGLLAGEKYEQYF